This TCR beta chain emerged from a study of Ad26.COV2.S vaccination and SARS-CoV-2 variants. Study summary: Donor allocation was to the COV1001 Ad26.COV2.S trial arm. Administration of Ad26.COV2.S was intramuscular, either once or twice 56 days apart.

The table came from immunoSEQ multiplex PCR; TCRdb's copy has only in-frame clones and leaves some out. This sample carries 400,000 to 500,000 clones, roughly 89% of them seen once, and the ten largest clones take around 2.5%. Comments on this clone: Antigen: not known.

Treatment here: roughly 19 received Ad26.COV2.S at low or high dose, single or two shots; five or six received placebo; per-sample allocation not given. Specimen acquisition occurred on day 63 following the initial vaccine or placebo injection. A Boston donor was an adult aged 18-55 years. Germline V gene sequence: CDR1 LNHDA, CDR2 SQIVND (reference sequence). V shed 4 bases and J shed 6 bases, with 13 bases lying between them. The CDR3 loop spans 14 amino acids. Whole-study results and caveats: Analyses that measured TCR breadth and depth may have underestimated total T cell responses.

The V gene is TRBV19, the J gene TRBJ1-5, with D possibly matching TRBD1 (6 bases). The specimen was peripheral blood, collected in a trial of Ad26.COV2.S vaccine versus placebo. The sequence was collected from a person aged 18-60 years who received the Ad26.COV2.S COVID-19 vaccine or a placebo. The CDR3 bases are TGTGCCAGTAGTAAAGGGGGGAGTAGTCAGCCCCAGCATTTT. Its translation is CASSKGGSSQPQHF.